This T cell receptor (beta chain) was profiled in a study of blood T cell repertoires in COVID-19. Study summary: Samples came from the United States, Italy and Spain, spanning acute and convalescent COVID-19.

V dropped 4 bases and J dropped 5 bases, with 20 bases sitting between them. Germline V gene lookup returns CDR1 SGHTA and CDR2 FQGNSA. This CDR3 region has 17 residues. The protocol was immunoSEQ multiplex PCR, while the TCRdb copy is restricted to in-frame clones and leaves out a portion. The sample has tens of thousands of clones, roughly 80% seen once. This sequence originates from a man in his fifties or sixties with COVID-19, enrolled during active disease. V is TRBV7-2 and J is TRBJ2-2, with D possibly matching TRBD2 (6 bases). Sequenced sample: peripheral blood. CDR3 protein: CASSSGRWGGGTGELFF. The CDR3 DNA follows: TGTGCCAGCAGCTCTGGCCGATGGGGTGGAGGGACCGGGGAGCTGTTTTTT. Full variable domain (outside the CDR3, taken from reference TRBV7-2 and TRBJ2-2): GAGVSQSPSNKVTEKGKDVELRCDPISGHTALYWYRQSLGQGLEFLIYFQGNSAPDKSGLPSDRFSAERTGGSVSTLTIQRTQQEDSAVYLCASSSGRWGGGTGELFFGEGSRLTVL.